These 18 T cell receptor beta chains originate from one sample sequenced in a study of blood T cell repertoires in COVID-19. Sequenced by immunoSEQ multiplex PCR; TCRdb stores in-frame clones only, minus some. The sample holds some 100,000 clones, 85% seen once. The source material was peripheral blood. These receptors all come from a woman aged 70-85 years with active or convalescent COVID-19.

V usage is TRBV5-1 and J usage is TRBJ2-2; D is uncertain. Between the trimmed V and J ends, which lost 1 base and 0 bases, there was a span of 10 bases. The CDR3 consists of 16 residues. Germline CDR1 SGHRS, CDR2 YFSETQ. CDR3 bases: TGCGCCAGCAGCTTGTTTGGCCCCGCGAACACCGGGGAGCTGTTTTTT. As protein: CASSLFGPANTGELFF. The variable domain in full, completed from reference TRBV5-1 and TRBJ2-2, reads KAGVTQTPRYLIKTRGQQVTLSCSPISGHRSVSWYQQTPGQGLQFLFEYFSETQRNKGNFPGRFSGRQFSNSRSEMNVSTLELGDSALYLCASSLFGPANTGELFFGEGSRLTVL.

This chain links TRBV7-2 with TRBJ1-2; 10 bases are a match to TRBD1. V lost 1 base, J lost 5 bases, and 1 base stayed unmatched. The germline gives CDR1 SGHTA, CDR2 FQGNSA. CDR3 size: 14 residues. CDR3 DNA sequence: TGTGCCAGCAGCTTAGGACAGGGGGCTTATGGCTACACCTTC. Translating it yields CASSLGQGAYGYTF. The full variable domain, completed using reference TRBV7-2 and TRBJ1-2, is GAGVSQSPSNKVTEKGKDVELRCDPISGHTALYWYRQSLGQGLEFLIYFQGNSAPDKSGLPSDRFSAERTGGSVSTLTIQRTQQEDSAVYLCASSLGQGAYGYTFGSGTRLTVV.

V is TRBV9 and J is TRBJ1-2; the D is unclear. Germline lookup yields CDR1 SGDLS and CDR2 YYNGEE. Trimming took 3 bases from V and 7 from J, leaving 7 bases between them. The CDR3 is 11 amino acids. Here the CDR3 reads CASSAKRGYTF. The DNA of the CDR3 is TGTGCCAGCAGCGCCAAGCGTGGCTACACCTTC.

The gene calls are TRBV29-1 and TRBJ1-1; D remains unclear. Germline CDR1 is SQVTM and CDR2 is ANQGSEA. With 0 bases removed from V and 8 bases from J, the gap between germline ends came to 16 bases. CDR3 length: 14 amino acids. This CDR3 reads CSVEDPGRDEEAFF. CDR3 nucleotide sequence: TGCAGCGTTGAAGATCCGGGCCGGGATGAAGAAGCTTTCTTT.

The rearrangement uses TRBV6-5 and TRBJ2-1, with 8 bases lining up with TRBD1. Losses at the gene ends were 6 bases for V and 8 bases for J; bases not matched to a gene: 9. Germline assignment: CDR1 MNHEY and CDR2 SVGAGI. The CDR3 covers 14 residues. CDR3 nucleotide sequence: TGTGCCAGCAGACTGACAGGGGTAGGCTATGAGCAGTTCTTC. Its translation is CASRLTGVGYEQFF.

V usage is TRBV25-1 and J usage is TRBJ1-1; D possibly corresponds to TRBD1 (5 bases). This CDR3 spans 17 amino acids. V was shortened by 7 bases and J by 6 bases, with 27 bases between the two germline ends. Germline V gene lookup returns CDR1 MGHDK and CDR2 SYGVNS. CDR3 protein: CASNPGSGLGRRAEAFF. CDR3 sequence (DNA): TGTGCCAGCAATCCAGGGTCAGGGTTGGGTAGAAGGGCTGAAGCTTTCTTT. Full variable domain (rest looked up from reference TRBV25-1 and TRBJ1-1): EADIYQTPRYLVIGTGKKITLECSQTMGHDKMYWYQQDPGMELHLIHYSYGVNSTEKGDLSSESTVSRIRTEHFPLTLESARPSHTSQYLCASNPGSGLGRRAEAFFGQGTRLTVV.

V and J are TRBV5-5 and TRBJ1-5, with D unresolved. CDR3 length: 14 residues. V lost 1 base and J lost 4, with 9 bases in between. Germline CDR1 is SGHKS and CDR2 is YYEKEE (reference sequence). Here the CDR3 reads CASSLWQANQPQHF. For the CDR3, the DNA is TGTGCCAGCAGCTTGTGGCAGGCGAATCAGCCCCAGCATTTT. Together with reference TRBV5-5 and TRBJ1-5, the CDR3 gives the full variable domain: DAGVTQSPTHLIKTRGQQVTLRCSPISGHKSVSWYQQVLGQGPQFIFQYYEKEERGRGNFPDRFSARQFPNYSSELNVNALLLGDSALYLCASSLWQANQPQHFGDGTRLSIL.

This clone came up once. The rearrangement uses TRBV4-3 and TRBJ1-5, with TRBD1 as a possible D gene (5 bases). The V end was cut by 2 bases, the J end by 1 base, with 15 bases between. This CDR3 region has 17 residues. Per germline, CDR1 LGHNA and CDR2 YSLEER. In DNA form, the CDR3 reads TGCGCCAGCAGCCAATGGCCTCAGGGAGGCAGCAATCAGCCCCAGCATTTT. This sequence encodes CASSQWPQGGSNQPQHF.

This clone was counted between two and nine times. The J gene is TRBJ1-2, the V gene TRBV14; D call uncertain. V was cut by 1 base and J by 5 bases, with 11 bases left in between. The CDR3 is 14 residues long. From germline, CDR1 is SGHDN and CDR2 FVKESK. CDR3 nucleotides: TGTGCCAGCAGCCAAGTGGTCTACCCGTATGGCTACACCTTC. Amino acids: CASSQVVYPYGYTF.

The chain employs TRBV18 and TRBJ2-3; possibly TRBD1 for D (6 bases). V gave up 3 bases and J gave up 2 bases, with 21 bases separating them. Germline V gives CDR1 KGHSH, CDR2 LQKENI. This CDR3 contains 18 residues. CDR3 loop: CASSPLGPGQRITDTQYF. CDR3 in DNA: TGTGCCAGCTCACCTCTGGGCCCAGGACAGAGGATCACAGATACGCAGTATTTT. Using reference TRBV18 and TRBJ2-3 for the parts outside the CDR3, the full variable domain is NAGVMQNPRHLVRRRGQEARLRCSPMKGHSHVYWYRQLPEEGLKFMVYLQKENIIDESGMPKERFSAEFPKEGPSILRIQQVVRGDSAAYFCASSPLGPGQRITDTQYFGPGTRLTVL.

The J gene is TRBJ1-1, the V gene TRBV16; 7 bases are shared with TRBD1. Trimming removed 0 bases from V and 2 bases from J; junction bases left unmatched: 3. Germline CDR1 and CDR2: KGHSY and FQNENV. This CDR3 region has 15 residues. CDR3 coding DNA: TGTGCCAGCAGCCAATCGGCAGGGGGAAACACTGAAGCTTTCTTT. The encoded protein is CASSQSAGGNTEAFF.

The gene calls are TRBV6-2 or TRBV6-3 and TRBJ2-3; 8 positions match TRBD2. There are 15 residues in the CDR3. Germline V CDR1 and CDR2: MNHEY, SVGEGT. V lost 4 bases to trimming and J lost 0 bases; unmatched junction nucleotides: 3. CDR3 nucleotide sequence: TGTGCCAGCAGTTGGCGGGGGGCTAGCACAGATACGCAGTATTTT. Its protein product is CASSWRGASTDTQYF.

The chain uses TRBV11-2 and TRBJ1-3, with 9 bases matching TRBD1. With V trimmed by 5 bases and J by 4 bases, 9 bases remained unmatched. The CDR3 covers 16 residues. Per germline, CDR1 SGHAT and CDR2 FQNNGV. CDR3 nucleotides: TGTGCCAGCAGCCCGTCTACCGGGACAGGGGGAAACACCATATATTTT. This gives the protein CASSPSTGTGGNTIYF.

This clone was counted a few times. V usage is TRBV5-1 and J usage is TRBJ1-5; D not certain. Trimming left V 2 bases short and J 3 bases short, with 12 bases between. The CDR3 covers 15 residues. The V gene's germline CDR1 is SGHRS and CDR2 YFSETQ. This chain's CDR3 is CASSFFSGPNQPQHF. For the CDR3, the DNA is TGCGCCAGCAGCTTCTTCTCAGGCCCCAATCAGCCCCAGCATTTT.

This chain joins TRBV14 and TRBJ1-6; no clear D gene. The length of the CDR3 is 13 residues. Looked up from germline, CDR1 is SGHDN and CDR2 is FVKESK. V was trimmed by 4 bases and J by 11 bases, leaving 12 bases between them. The CDR3 is CASSPLRETPLHF. The CDR3 bases are TGTGCCAGCAGCCCGCTAAGAGAGACACCCCTCCACTTT.

This sequence joins TRBV21-1 and TRBJ1-1; TRBD1 is taken as the D call from the table, unchecked against the DNA. TRBV21-1 is a pseudogene segment. The CDR3 is made up of 15 amino acids. The CDR3 loop reads CASKAGQGRVTEAFF. CDR3 coding DNA: TGTGCCAGCAAGGCGGGCCAGGGGCGAGTCACTGAAGCTTTCTTT.

The J gene is TRBJ1-4, the V gene TRBV9; maybe TRBD1 (5 bases). Per the germline V gene, CDR1 is SGDLS and CDR2 is YYNGEE. CDR3 length: 14 residues. Trimming shortened V by 3 bases and J by 7 bases, and 13 bases separated the two germline ends. CDR3 DNA: TGTGCCAGCAGCGCAGGGTTATTGGGTGAAAAACTGTTTTTT. Its translation is CASSAGLLGEKLFF. Full variable domain (rest looked up from reference TRBV9 and TRBJ1-4): DSGVTQTPKHLITATGQRVTLRCSPRSGDLSVYWYQQSLDQGLQFLIQYYNGEERAKGNILERFSAQQFPDLHSELNLSSLELGDSALYFCASSAGLLGEKLFFGSGTQLSVL.

This clone showed up just once. The chain employs TRBV6-5 and TRBJ2-6, with 9 bases fitting TRBD1. CDR1 and CDR2 (germline): MNHEY, SVGAGI. The ends lost 7 bases at V and 4 bases at J; junction bases unmatched: 5. This CDR3 is built from 15 residues. CDR3 in DNA: TGTGCCAGCACCCGACAGGGGGTCGGGGCCAACGTCCTGACTTTC. The encoded protein is CASTRQGVGANVLTF.